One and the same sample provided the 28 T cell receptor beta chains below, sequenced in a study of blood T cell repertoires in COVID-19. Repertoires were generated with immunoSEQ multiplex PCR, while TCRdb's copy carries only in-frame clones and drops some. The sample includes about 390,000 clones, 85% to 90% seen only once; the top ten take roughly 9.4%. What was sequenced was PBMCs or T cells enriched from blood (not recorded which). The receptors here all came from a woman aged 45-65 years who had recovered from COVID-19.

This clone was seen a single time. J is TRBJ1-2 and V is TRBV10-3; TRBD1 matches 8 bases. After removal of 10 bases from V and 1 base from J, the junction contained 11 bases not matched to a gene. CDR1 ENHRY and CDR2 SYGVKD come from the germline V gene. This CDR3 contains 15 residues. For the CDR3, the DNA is TGTGCCACCGCGTTCCCGGGACAGGATAACTATGGCTACACCTTC. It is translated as CATAFPGQDNYGYTF.

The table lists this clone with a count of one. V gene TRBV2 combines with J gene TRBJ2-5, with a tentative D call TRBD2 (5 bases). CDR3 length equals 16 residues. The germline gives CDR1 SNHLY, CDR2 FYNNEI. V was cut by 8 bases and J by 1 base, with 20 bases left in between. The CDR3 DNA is TGTGCCAGCGATGAGTTAGTAGAGGAGGTCCAAGAGACCCAGTACTTC. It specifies CASDELVEEVQETQYF.

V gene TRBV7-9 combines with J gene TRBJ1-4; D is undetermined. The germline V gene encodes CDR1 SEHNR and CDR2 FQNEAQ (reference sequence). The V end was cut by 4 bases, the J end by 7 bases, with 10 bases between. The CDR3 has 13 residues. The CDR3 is CASSYGLGEKLFF. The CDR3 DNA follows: TGTGCCAGCAGCTACGGACTGGGTGAAAAACTGTTTTTT.

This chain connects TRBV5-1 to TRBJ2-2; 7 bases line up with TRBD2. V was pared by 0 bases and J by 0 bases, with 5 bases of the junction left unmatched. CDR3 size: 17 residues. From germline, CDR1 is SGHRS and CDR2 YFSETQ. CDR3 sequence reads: CASSLAAGLSNTGELFF. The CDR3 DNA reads TGCGCCAGCAGCTTGGCAGCGGGGCTATCGAACACCGGGGAGCTGTTTTTT.

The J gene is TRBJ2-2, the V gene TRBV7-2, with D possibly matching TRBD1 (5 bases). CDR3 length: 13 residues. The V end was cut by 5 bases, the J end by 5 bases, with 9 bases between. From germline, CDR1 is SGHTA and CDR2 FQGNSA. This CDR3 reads CASSHPGTGELFF. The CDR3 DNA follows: TGTGCCAGCAGCCATCCAGGGACCGGGGAGCTGTTTTTT. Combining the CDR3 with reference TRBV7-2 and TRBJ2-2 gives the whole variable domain GAGVSQSPSNKVTEKGKDVELRCDPISGHTALYWYRQSLGQGLEFLIYFQGNSAPDKSGLPSDRFSAERTGGSVSTLTIQRTQQEDSAVYLCASSHPGTGELFFGEGSRLTVL.

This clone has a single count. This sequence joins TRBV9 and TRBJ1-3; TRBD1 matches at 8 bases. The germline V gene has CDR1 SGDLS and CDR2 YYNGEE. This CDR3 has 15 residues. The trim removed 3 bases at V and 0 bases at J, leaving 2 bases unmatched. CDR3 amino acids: CASSGTGGSGNTIYF. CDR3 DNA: TGTGCCAGCAGCGGAACAGGGGGCTCTGGAAACACCATATATTTT.

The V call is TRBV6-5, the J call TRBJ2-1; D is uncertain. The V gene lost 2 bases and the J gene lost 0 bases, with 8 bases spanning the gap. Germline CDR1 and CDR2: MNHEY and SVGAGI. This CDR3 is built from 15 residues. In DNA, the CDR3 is TGTGCCAGCAGTTACCGGTCGGTCTCCTACAATGAGCAGTTCTTC. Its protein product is CASSYRSVSYNEQFF.

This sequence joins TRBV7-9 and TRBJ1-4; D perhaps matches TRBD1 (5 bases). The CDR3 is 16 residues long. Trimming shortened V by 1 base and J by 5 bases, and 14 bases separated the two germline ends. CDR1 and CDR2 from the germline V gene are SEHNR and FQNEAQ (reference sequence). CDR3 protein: CASSLDLAQDNEKLFF. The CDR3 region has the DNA TGTGCCAGCAGCTTAGATCTTGCACAGGACAATGAAAAACTGTTTTTT.

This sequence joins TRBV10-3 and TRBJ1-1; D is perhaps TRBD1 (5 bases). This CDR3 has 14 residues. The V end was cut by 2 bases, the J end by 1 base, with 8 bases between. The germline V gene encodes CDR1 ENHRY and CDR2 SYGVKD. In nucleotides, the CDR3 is TGTGCCATCAGTGAGCCAGGGCGGAACACTGAAGCTTTCTTT. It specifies CAISEPGRNTEAFF.

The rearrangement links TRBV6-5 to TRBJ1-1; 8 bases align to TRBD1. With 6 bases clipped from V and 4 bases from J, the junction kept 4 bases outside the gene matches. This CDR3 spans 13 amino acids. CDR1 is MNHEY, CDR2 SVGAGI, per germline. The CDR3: CASRGDRGTEAFF. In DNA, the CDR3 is TGTGCCAGCAGGGGAGACAGGGGCACTGAAGCTTTCTTT.

CDR3 DNA: TGTGCCAGCTCACCAGTCTCGGGGACAGGCAGCAATGAAAAACTGTTTTTT. Amino acid sequence: CASSPVSGTGSNEKLFF. The rearrangement links TRBV18 to TRBJ1-4, with 8 bases matching TRBD1. V gave up 2 bases and J gave up 5 bases; unmatched junction bases: 10. Germline assignment: CDR1 KGHSH and CDR2 LQKENI. The CDR3 loop spans 17 amino acids. Full variable domain (missing parts from reference TRBV18 and TRBJ1-4): NAGVMQNPRHLVRRRGQEARLRCSPMKGHSHVYWYRQLPEEGLKFMVYLQKENIIDESGMPKERFSAEFPKEGPSILRIQQVVRGDSAAYFCASSPVSGTGSNEKLFFGSGTQLSVL.

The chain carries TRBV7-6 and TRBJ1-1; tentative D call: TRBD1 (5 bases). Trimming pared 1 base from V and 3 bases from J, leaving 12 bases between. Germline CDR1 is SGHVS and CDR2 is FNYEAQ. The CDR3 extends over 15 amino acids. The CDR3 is CASSLVGGGDTEAFF. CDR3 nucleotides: TGTGCCAGCAGCTTAGTTGGGGGAGGGGACACTGAAGCTTTCTTT.

CDR3 bases: TGTGCCAGCAGTCCCGACAGGGGGCGCAAGGAGACCCAGTACTTC. Translating it yields CASSPDRGRKETQYF. The chain couples TRBV6-5 to TRBJ2-5; the match to TRBD1 covers 10 bases. The CDR3 loop spans 15 amino acids. With V trimmed by 5 bases and J by 5 bases, 8 bases remained unmatched. The V gene's germline CDR1 is MNHEY and CDR2 SVGAGI.

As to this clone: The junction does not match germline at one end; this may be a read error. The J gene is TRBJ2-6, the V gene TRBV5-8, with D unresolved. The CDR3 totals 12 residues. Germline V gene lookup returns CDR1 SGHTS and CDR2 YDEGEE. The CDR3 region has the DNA TGTGCCAGCAGCTCTAGGGCCAACGTCCTGACTTTC. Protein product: CASSSRANVLTF. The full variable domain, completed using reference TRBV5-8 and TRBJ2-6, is EAGVTQSPTHLIKTRGQQATLRCSPISGHTSVYWYQQALGLGLQFLLWYDEGEERNRGNFPPRFSGRQFPNYSSELNVNALELEDSALYLCASSSRANVLTFGAGSRLTVL.

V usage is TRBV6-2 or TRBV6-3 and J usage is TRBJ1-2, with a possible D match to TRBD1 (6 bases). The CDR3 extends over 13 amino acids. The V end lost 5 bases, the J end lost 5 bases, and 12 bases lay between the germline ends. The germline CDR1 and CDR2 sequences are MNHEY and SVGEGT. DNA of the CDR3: TGTGCCAGCAGTATAGGACAGAAATATGGCTACACCTTC. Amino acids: CASSIGQKYGYTF.

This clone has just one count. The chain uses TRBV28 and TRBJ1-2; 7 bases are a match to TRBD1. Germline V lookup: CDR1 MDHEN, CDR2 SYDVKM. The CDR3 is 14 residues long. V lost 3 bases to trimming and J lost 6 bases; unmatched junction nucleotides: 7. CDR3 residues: CASSFPRTGDGYTF. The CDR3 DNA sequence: TGTGCCAGCAGTTTCCCTAGAACAGGGGATGGCTACACCTTC.

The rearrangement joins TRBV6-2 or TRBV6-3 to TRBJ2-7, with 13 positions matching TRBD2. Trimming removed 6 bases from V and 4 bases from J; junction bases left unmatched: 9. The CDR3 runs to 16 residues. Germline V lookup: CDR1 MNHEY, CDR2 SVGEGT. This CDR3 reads CASSQGLAGLKYEQYF. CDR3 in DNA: TGTGCCAGCAGCCAGGGACTAGCGGGGTTGAAATACGAGCAGTACTTC.

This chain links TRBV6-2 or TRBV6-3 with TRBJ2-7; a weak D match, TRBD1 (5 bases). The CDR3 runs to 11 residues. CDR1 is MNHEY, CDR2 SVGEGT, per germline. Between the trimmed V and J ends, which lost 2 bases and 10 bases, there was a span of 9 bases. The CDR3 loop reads CASSYLQGQYF. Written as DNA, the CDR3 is TGTGCCAGCAGTTACCTGCAGGGACAGTACTTC.

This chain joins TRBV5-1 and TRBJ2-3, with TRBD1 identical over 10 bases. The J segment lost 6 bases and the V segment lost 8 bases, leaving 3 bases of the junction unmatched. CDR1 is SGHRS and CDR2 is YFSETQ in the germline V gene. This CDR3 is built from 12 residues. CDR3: CASRQGADTQYF. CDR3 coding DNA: TGCGCCAGTCGACAGGGGGCCGATACGCAGTATTTT.

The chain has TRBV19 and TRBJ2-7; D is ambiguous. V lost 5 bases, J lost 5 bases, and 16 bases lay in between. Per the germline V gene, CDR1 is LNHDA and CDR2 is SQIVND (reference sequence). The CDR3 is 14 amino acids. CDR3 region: CASSPLMGYDEQYF. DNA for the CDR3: TGTGCCAGTAGTCCCCTTATGGGCTACGACGAGCAGTACTTC.

CDR3 DNA sequence: TGTGCCAGCAGTGGCCTGGAGACAGCCAAGAACACTGAAGCTTTCTTT. It codes for CASSGLETAKNTEAFF. This chain links TRBV25-1 with TRBJ1-1; perhaps TRBD1 as D (5 bases). The CDR3 contains 16 residues. The germline V gene encodes CDR1 MGHDK and CDR2 SYGVNS. V lost 4 bases, J lost 1 base, and 16 bases lay in between.

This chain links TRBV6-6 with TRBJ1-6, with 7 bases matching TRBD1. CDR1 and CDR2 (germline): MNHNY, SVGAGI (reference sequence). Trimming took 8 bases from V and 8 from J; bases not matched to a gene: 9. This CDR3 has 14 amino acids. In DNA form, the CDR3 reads TGTGCCAGCGGGGGAAGGGGGCTGGATTCACCCCTCCACTTT. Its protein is CASGGRGLDSPLHF.

CDR3 nucleotide sequence: TGCGCCAGCAGCCGGACAGAAGAGACCCAGTACTTC. This encodes CASSRTEETQYF. V is TRBV4-1 and J is TRBJ2-5; D is possibly TRBD1 (6 bases). Germline V gene data show CDR1 as MGHRA and CDR2 as YSYEKL. The CDR3 is made up of 12 amino acids. Trimming took 4 bases from V and 3 from J, leaving 6 bases between them.

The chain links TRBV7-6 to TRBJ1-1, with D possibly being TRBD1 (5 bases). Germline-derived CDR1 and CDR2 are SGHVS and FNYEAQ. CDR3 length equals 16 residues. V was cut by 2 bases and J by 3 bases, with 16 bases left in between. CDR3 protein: CASSLQPGVWDTEAFF. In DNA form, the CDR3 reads TGTGCCAGCAGCTTACAGCCGGGGGTTTGGGACACTGAAGCTTTCTTT.

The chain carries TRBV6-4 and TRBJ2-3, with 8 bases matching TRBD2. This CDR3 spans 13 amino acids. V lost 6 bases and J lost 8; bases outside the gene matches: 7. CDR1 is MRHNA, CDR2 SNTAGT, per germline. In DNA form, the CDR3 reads TGTGCCAGCAGCCCAGAACGGGGGGGTACGCAGTATTTT. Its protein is CASSPERGGTQYF.

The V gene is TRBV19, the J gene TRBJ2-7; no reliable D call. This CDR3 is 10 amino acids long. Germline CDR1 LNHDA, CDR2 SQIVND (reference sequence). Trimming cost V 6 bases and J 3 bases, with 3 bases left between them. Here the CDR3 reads CASSGYEQYF. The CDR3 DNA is TGTGCCAGTAGCGGCTACGAGCAGTACTTC.

CDR3 amino acids: CASSLGRGRDEKLFF. As DNA, the CDR3 is TGTGCCAGCAGCTTAGGGAGGGGGCGAGATGAAAAACTGTTTTTT. This sequence joins TRBV11-2 and TRBJ1-4, with 7 bases identical to TRBD1. V gave up 1 base and J gave up 6 bases; unmatched junction bases: 5. The CDR3 runs 15 residues. Germline CDR1 is SGHAT and CDR2 is FQNNGV.

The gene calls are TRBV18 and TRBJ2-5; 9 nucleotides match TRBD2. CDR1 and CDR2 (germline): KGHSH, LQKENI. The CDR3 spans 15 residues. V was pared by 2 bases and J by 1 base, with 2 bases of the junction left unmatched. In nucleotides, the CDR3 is TGTGCCAGCTCACCAGCGGGGGGGATCCAAGAGACCCAGTACTTC. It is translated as CASSPAGGIQETQYF. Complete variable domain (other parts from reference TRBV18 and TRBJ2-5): NAGVMQNPRHLVRRRGQEARLRCSPMKGHSHVYWYRQLPEEGLKFMVYLQKENIIDESGMPKERFSAEFPKEGPSILRIQQVVRGDSAAYFCASSPAGGIQETQYFGPGTRLLVL.